Following are 21 T cell receptor beta chains from one sample sequenced in a study of response to subunit inactivated influenza vaccine (dated by TCRdb to between 2017 and 2018). The receptor library was made with RT-PCR. The sequencer was an Illumina HiSeq 2500. In TCRdb, the public reads were trimmed at Q25 with fastp and aligned with MiXCR, with productive beta chains retained. Each record represents a unique CDR3 protein, reported with the most common genes and DNA among its rows. The sample data list some 500,000 distinct CDR3 sequences, and 16% of these were observed just once. Less than 4% of the sample rests with the top ten. The sequencing used CD4+ T cells sorted from PBMCs, collected 23 months after vaccination. Receptor source: a man between 50 and 75 years old who received an inactivated influenza vaccine. Donor details come from another sample of the same person, matched by shared clones.

The chain uses TRBV4-1 and TRBJ2-2; 9 bases fit TRBD1. Looked up from germline, CDR1 is MGHRA and CDR2 is YSYEKL. CDR3 length: 15 amino acids. Trimming at V came to 3 bases and at J to 7 bases, leaving 6 bases not matched to a gene. For the CDR3, the DNA is TGCGCCAGCAGCCAGGGACAGGGCATCGTCGGGGAGCTGTTTTTT. Amino acid sequence: CASSQGQGIVGELFF.

This clonotype has more than one count but fewer than ten. J is TRBJ1-5 and V is TRBV28, with unresolved D. The CDR3 totals 14 residues. Trimming pared 8 bases from V and 1 base from J, leaving 12 bases between. CDR1 MDHEN and CDR2 SYDVKM come from the germline V gene. The CDR3 sequence: CASRQGRSNQPQHF. The CDR3 DNA sequence: TGTGCCAGCCGTCAAGGTAGAAGCAATCAGCCCCAGCATTTT. Supplemented by reference TRBV28 and TRBJ1-5, the full variable domain reads DVKVTQSSRYLVKRTGEKVFLECVQDMDHENMFWYRQDPGLGLRLIYFSYDVKMKEKGDIPEGYSVSREKKERFSLILESASTNQTSMYLCASRQGRSNQPQHFGDGTRLSIL.

This clonotype was observed many times. Compared with germline, one end of the junction differs, possibly owing to a read error. The chain employs TRBV24-1 and TRBJ2-1, with D possibly being TRBD1 (5 bases). The CDR3 covers 12 residues. CDR1 and CDR2 from the germline V gene are KGHDR and SFDVKD. The CDR3 DNA follows: TGTGCCACCAGGAGCACTGACAGAACTCCTCATTTC. Translating it yields CATRSTDRTPHF.

This clonotype was detected only a few times. This chain connects TRBV7-8 to TRBJ2-7; D unclear. The germline V gene has CDR1 SGHVS and CDR2 FQNEAQ. This CDR3 has 14 amino acids. V was clipped by 0 bases and J by 7 bases, with 13 bases between them. The DNA for the CDR3 is TGTGCCAGCAGCTTAGCGGAGACGACCCGAGAGCAGTACTTC. Protein: CASSLAETTREQYF.

This clonotype was seen more than once but under ten times. The chain links TRBV5-1 to TRBJ2-2; 9 nucleotides line up with TRBD1. V shed 0 bases, J shed 5 bases, and the junction held 5 bases outside the gene matches. The CDR3 consists of 16 residues. Germline CDR1 SGHRS, CDR2 YFSETQ. CDR3 DNA: TGCGCCAGCAGCTTGGCCGGGACAGGGAGTACCGGGGAGCTGTTTTTT. Its protein product is CASSLAGTGSTGELFF.

The genes are TRBV20-1 and TRBJ2-1; D is unclear. The CDR3 is made up of 14 amino acids. Germline V gene lookup returns CDR1 DFQATT and CDR2 SNEGSKA (reference sequence). The V end lost 4 bases, the J end lost 2 bases, and 12 bases lay between the germline ends. CDR3 in amino acids: CSANLVSPYNEQFF. The CDR3 DNA is TGCAGTGCTAACCTGGTCAGTCCCTACAATGAGCAGTTCTTC.

This clonotype has just a few counts. This sequence joins TRBV7-2 and TRBJ2-2; 7 bases line up with TRBD1. Germline V lookup: CDR1 SGHTA, CDR2 FQGNSA. V was clipped by 4 bases and J by 4 bases; unmatched bases: 9. The CDR3 covers 16 residues. The CDR3 bases are TGTGCCAGCAGCTCATTAGGGGGCCCGAGCACCGGGGAGCTGTTTTTT. Translation gives CASSSLGGPSTGELFF.

This clonotype was observed at least ten times. The chain joins TRBV10-1 to TRBJ2-5, with 8 positions matching TRBD1. This CDR3 contains 14 residues. The junction had 6 bases not matched to a gene; V was cut back by 5 bases and J by 4 bases. From germline, CDR1 is WNHNN and CDR2 SYGVQD (reference sequence). The CDR3: CASSQTGVGETQYF. As DNA, the CDR3 is TGCGCCAGCAGTCAGACAGGGGTCGGAGAGACCCAGTACTTC.

V usage is TRBV19 and J usage is TRBJ1-5, with TRBD1 matching over 8 bases. CDR3 length: 16 amino acids. Per germline, CDR1 LNHDA and CDR2 SQIVND (reference sequence). V gave up 8 bases and J gave up 5 bases; unmatched junction bases: 14. CDR3 nucleotide sequence: TGTGCCAGTCAATATCGTGCACAGGGGGTTTATCAGCCCCAGCATTTT. It encodes CASQYRAQGVYQPQHF.

J is TRBJ2-1 and V is TRBV6-5, with a tentative D call TRBD2 (5 bases). CDR3 length: 15 residues. CDR1 and CDR2 from the germline V gene are MNHEY and SVGAGI. The V gene lost 3 bases and the J gene lost 2 bases, with 11 bases spanning the gap. The CDR3 sequence is CASSYRVGAYNEQFF. The CDR3, as DNA: TGTGCCAGCAGTTATAGGGTGGGAGCCTACAATGAGCAGTTCTTC.

The rearrangement joins TRBV12-3 or TRBV12-4 to TRBJ2-1, with 9 bases fitting TRBD2. This CDR3 has 16 amino acids. The trim removed 7 bases at V and 3 bases at J, leaving 10 bases unmatched. CDR3: CASKGLASFLYNEQFF. Here the CDR3 DNA reads TGTGCCAGCAAGGGACTAGCCAGTTTTCTCTACAATGAGCAGTTCTTC.

This clonotype occurred a few times. The chain recombines TRBV28 with TRBJ1-4; the D gene is possibly TRBD1 (5 bases). The CDR3 is 14 amino acids. V lost 6 bases and J lost 9, with 17 bases in between. Germline V CDR1 and CDR2: MDHEN, SYDVKM. The CDR3 spells CASSPRDSGKKLFF. DNA of the CDR3: TGTGCCAGCAGCCCCCGGGACTCCGGGAAAAAACTGTTTTTT.

This clonotype showed up many times. The chain recombines TRBV10-3 with TRBJ2-2; D gene uncertain. V dropped 6 bases and J dropped 1 base, with 9 bases sitting between them. The CDR3 contains 14 residues. Germline V CDR1 and CDR2: ENHRY, SYGVKD. The CDR3 DNA sequence: TGTGCCATCAGCCAGGACCTGAACACCGGGGAGCTGTTTTTT. Amino acids: CAISQDLNTGELFF.

This clonotype showed up just a few times. The rearrangement uses TRBV5-1 and TRBJ1-4; D is ambiguous. CDR1 SGHRS and CDR2 YFSETQ come from the germline V gene. V was trimmed by 3 bases and J by 2 bases, leaving 11 bases between them. CDR3 length: 15 residues. Written as DNA, the CDR3 is TGCGCCAGCAGCTGGACCGCGGGGACTAATGAAAAACTGTTTTTT. It yields the protein CASSWTAGTNEKLFF.

This clonotype has just a few counts. The DNA for the CDR3 is TGTGCCAGCAGCATGGGACCACAAGAGACCCAGTACTTC. Protein sequence: CASSMGPQETQYF. The rearrangement joins TRBV7-2 to TRBJ2-5, with D perhaps given as TRBD1 or TRBD2 (5 bases each). The CDR3 runs 13 residues. Trimming cost V 5 bases and J 2 bases, with 9 bases left between them. The germline V gene has CDR1 SGHTA and CDR2 FQGNSA.

The sample holds one count of this clonotype. CDR3 nucleotide sequence: TGTGCCAGCAGCCCCGGGACATTCCTCGGGGAGCTGTTTTTT. It codes for CASSPGTFLGELFF. The gene calls are TRBV7-2 and TRBJ2-2; the D gene is possibly TRBD1 (6 bases). The germline CDR1 and CDR2 sequences are SGHTA and FQGNSA. CDR3 length equals 14 residues. Between the trimmed V and J ends, which lost 5 bases and 7 bases, there was a span of 14 bases.

This clonotype was observed at least ten times. V gene TRBV6-5 combines with J gene TRBJ2-2, with D possibly being TRBD2 (5 bases). Between the trimmed V and J ends, which lost 0 bases and 4 bases, there was a span of 6 bases. The germline CDR1 and CDR2 sequences are MNHEY and SVGAGI. CDR3 length: 14 amino acids. CDR3 in DNA: TGTGCCAGCAGTTACTCAGAGGGCACCGGGGAGCTGTTTTTT. Translated, it gives CASSYSEGTGELFF.

The sample holds many counts of this clonotype. The chain carries TRBV12-3 or TRBV12-4 and TRBJ1-1; D is unresolved. The CDR3 contains 14 residues. Trimming stripped 1 base from V and 2 bases from J, with 8 bases between. DNA of the CDR3: TGTGCCAGCAGTTTAGAAACAAGTAACACTGAAGCTTTCTTT. Protein: CASSLETSNTEAFF.

The chain uses TRBV7-9 and TRBJ1-1; TRBD1 matches 7 bases. Germline loops: CDR1 SEHNR, CDR2 FQNEAQ (reference sequence). The CDR3 spans 14 residues. The ends lost 5 bases at V and 1 base at J; junction bases unmatched: 4. CDR3 in amino acids: CASSDRVRNTEAFF. For the CDR3, the DNA is TGTGCCAGCAGCGACAGGGTCAGGAACACTGAAGCTTTCTTT.

The chain couples TRBV12-3 or TRBV12-4 to TRBJ2-2; 11 bases are a match to TRBD2. Losses at the gene ends were 5 bases for V and 6 bases for J; bases not matched to a gene: 5. The CDR3 totals 15 residues. CDR3 amino acids: CASSLSGGAAGELFF. The CDR3 DNA reads TGTGCCAGCAGTCTTAGCGGGGGGGCCGCCGGGGAGCTGTTTTTT.

The chain employs TRBV20-1 and TRBJ2-7, with D unclear. Trimming left V 1 base short and J 6 bases short, with 13 bases between. The V gene's germline CDR1 is DFQATT and CDR2 SNEGSKA (reference sequence). The CDR3 has 13 residues. DNA for the CDR3: TGCAGTGCTAGAGGAGAGAAGGTTAGCGAGCAGTACTTC. Translation: CSARGEKVSEQYF.